The T cell receptor beta chain under discussion was sequenced for a study of cytomegalovirus exposure and HLA in healthy donors. The study's findings and limits: Most subjects had HLA-A and HLA-B alleles reportedly predicted accurately by TCR beta sequences. TCR beta V segments were, for the most part, productive about 87% or about 30% of the time in an earlier analysis.

The CDR3 is 15 amino acids. Trimming removed 2 bases at V and 8 bases at J, with 15 bases between. Germline V gives CDR1 SGHTA, CDR2 FQGNSA. As to this clone: Its antigen is unknown.

PCR employed 60 Vbeta and 13 Jbeta primers. The table came from immunoSEQ multiplex PCR; TCRdb's copy has only in-frame clones and leaves some out. The sample records roughly 120,000 clones, about four fifths being singletons. This clonotype originated in a man aged 30-40 years in good health and CMV-seronegative. The chain combines TRBV7-2 with TRBJ1-4; D is undetermined. The sequenced material came from PBMCs. CDR3 DNA sequence: TGTGCCAGCAGCTTACCGGGAAGGACGACCGAAAAACTGTTTTTT. This encodes CASSLPGRTTEKLFF.